Reported below is one TCR beta chain. Its specificity is not known. The read comes to an end 3 residues before the CDR3 does, leaving the germline J gene to fill in the end. Both groups were predominantly of Caucasian heritage. Heparinized whole blood, about 4.5 to 9 ml, came from each donor. The sample comes from a study of T cell clonality in common variable immunodeficiency. General observations from the study: Compared with healthy controls, CVID subjects showed increased TCRbeta clonality, mostly in about a third. Common variable immunodeficiency TCR beta sequences reportedly had fewer deletions and N-nucleotide insertions. CVID subjects shared fewer TCRbeta clones than healthy controls did.

Germline trimming cut 5 bases from V and 3 bases from J; bases unmatched to any gene: 8. CDR1 is LNHDA, CDR2 SQIVND, per germline (reference sequence). The CDR3 extends over 16 amino acids. TCRdb's copy holds only in-frame clones and misses some; the assay was immunoSEQ multiplex PCR. The data show over 30,000 clones, none appearing only once, with 6.1% held by the ten largest. The chain recombines TRBV19 with TRBJ2-1; 9 bases line up with TRBD2. The sequence was obtained from a human donor with common variable immunodeficiency. The sequenced sample was peripheral blood mononuclear cells. The CDR3 bases that were read are TGTGCCAGTAGTGCCCTTAGCGGGGGCATCTACAATGAG. Encoded protein: CASSALSGGIYNE. The whole CDR3 sequence is CASSALSGGIYNEQFF.